This TCR beta chain was identified during a study of blood T cell repertoires in COVID-19. Study summary: Samples of COVID-19 (acute and convalescent) were obtained from the United States, Italy and Spain. PBMCs, B-cell-depleted T cells, or T cells provided the cDNA or gDNA that made up the material.

V lost 0 bases and J lost 7; bases outside the gene matches: 5. The germline CDR1 and CDR2 sequences are LGHDT and YNNKEL (reference sequence). This CDR3 region has 15 residues. Profiled with immunoSEQ multiplex PCR; TCRdb holds only in-frame clones, not every one. The table lists about 130,000 clones, about 88% of them singletons, with approximately 1.2% in the top ten. Sequencing was carried out using peripheral blood. The genes are TRBV3-1 (or the pseudogene TRBV3-2) and TRBJ2-2, with 7 bases that match TRBD1. The origin of this receptor is a woman aged 80 or over with acute or convalescent COVID-19. CDR3 residues: CASSQDIQGVGELFF. CDR3 in DNA: TGTGCCAGCAGCCAAGATATCCAGGGGGTCGGGGAGCTGTTTTTT.